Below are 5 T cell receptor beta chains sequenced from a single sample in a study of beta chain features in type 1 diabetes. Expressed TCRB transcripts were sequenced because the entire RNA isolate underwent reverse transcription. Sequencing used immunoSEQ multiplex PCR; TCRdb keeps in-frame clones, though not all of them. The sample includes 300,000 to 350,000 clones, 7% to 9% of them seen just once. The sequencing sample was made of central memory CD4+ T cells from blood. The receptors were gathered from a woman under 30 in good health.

CDR3 sequence reads: CSATQQYEQYF. The CDR3 nucleotides read TGCAGTGCTACACAACAATACGAGCAGTACTTC. The chain carries TRBV20-1 and TRBJ2-7; D not certain. The CDR3 is 11 amino acids. CDR1 is DFQATT and CDR2 is SNEGSKA in the germline V gene (reference sequence). Trimming cost V 4 bases and J 4 bases, with 8 bases left between them.

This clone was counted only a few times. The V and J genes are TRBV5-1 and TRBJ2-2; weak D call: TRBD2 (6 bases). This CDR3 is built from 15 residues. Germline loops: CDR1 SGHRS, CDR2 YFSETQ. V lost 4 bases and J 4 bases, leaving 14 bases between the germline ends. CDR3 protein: CASSIDAGGTGELFF. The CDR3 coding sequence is TGCGCCAGCAGCATAGATGCCGGGGGCACCGGGGAGCTGTTTTTT.

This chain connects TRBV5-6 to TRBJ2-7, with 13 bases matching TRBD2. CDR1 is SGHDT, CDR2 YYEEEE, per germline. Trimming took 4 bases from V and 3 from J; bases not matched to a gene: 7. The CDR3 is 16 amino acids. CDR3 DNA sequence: TGTGCCAGCAGCACAGCGACTAGCGGGAGGTACTACGAGCAGTACTTC. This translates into CASSTATSGRYYEQYF.

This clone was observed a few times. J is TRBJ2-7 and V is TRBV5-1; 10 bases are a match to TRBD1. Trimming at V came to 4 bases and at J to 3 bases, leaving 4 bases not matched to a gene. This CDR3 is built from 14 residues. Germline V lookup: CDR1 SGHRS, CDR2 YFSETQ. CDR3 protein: CASSAGDRGYEQYF. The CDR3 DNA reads TGCGCCAGCAGCGCCGGGGACAGGGGCTACGAGCAGTACTTC.

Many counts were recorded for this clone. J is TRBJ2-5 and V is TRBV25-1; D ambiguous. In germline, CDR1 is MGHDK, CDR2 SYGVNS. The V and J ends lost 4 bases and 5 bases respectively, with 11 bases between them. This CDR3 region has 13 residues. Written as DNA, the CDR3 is TGTGCCAGCAGTGGGTTGGTAGAGGAGACCCAGTACTTC. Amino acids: CASSGLVEETQYF. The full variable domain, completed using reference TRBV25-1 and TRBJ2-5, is EADIYQTPRYLVIGTGKKITLECSQTMGHDKMYWYQQDPGMELHLIHYSYGVNSTEKGDLSSESTVSRIRTEHFPLTLESARPSHTSQYLCASSGLVEETQYFGPGTRLLVL.